Presented here are 9 T cell receptor beta chains from one specimen sequenced in a study of blood T cell repertoires in COVID-19. Profiled with immunoSEQ multiplex PCR; TCRdb holds only in-frame clones, not every one. This sample yields a few hundred thousand clones, of which 75% to 85% are seen a single time; over 7% belongs to the top ten. The sample comprised peripheral blood. All receptors come from an elderly woman with COVID-19, enrolled during active disease.

This clone was picked up one time. This chain uses TRBV5-4 with TRBJ2-7; D ambiguous. Trimming took off 2 bases at V and 7 bases at J, with 19 bases between the two ends. CDR1 is SGHNT, CDR2 YYREEE, per germline (reference sequence). The CDR3 runs 15 residues. CDR3 protein: CASSFQGGFPGEQYF. CDR3 nucleotides: TGTGCCAGCAGCTTTCAAGGCGGATTTCCCGGGGAGCAGTACTTC.

The chain links TRBV5-6 to TRBJ1-3; D is possibly TRBD1 (6 bases). V lost 0 bases to trimming and J lost 0 bases, with 7 bases between them. CDR1 and CDR2 from the germline V gene are SGHDT and YYEEEE. The CDR3 length is 15 residues. The CDR3 reads CASSLDRASGNTIYF. CDR3 nucleotide sequence: TGTGCCAGCAGCTTGGACAGGGCCTCTGGAAACACCATATATTTT. The variable domain in full, with the rest retrieved from reference TRBV5-6 and TRBJ1-3, is DAGVTQSPTHLIKTRGQQVTLRCSPKSGHDTVSWYQQALGQGPQFIFQYYEEEERQRGNFPDRFSGHQFPNYSSELNVNALLLGDSALYLCASSLDRASGNTIYFGEGSWLTVV.

V is TRBV6-4 and J is TRBJ2-1; TRBD2 aligns across 10 bases. This CDR3 spans 15 amino acids. J was trimmed by 10 bases and V by 5 bases; bases with no gene match: 11. The germline V gene has CDR1 MRHNA and CDR2 SNTAGT. This CDR3 is CASSLERGGFDEQFF. CDR3 nucleotides: TGTGCCAGCAGTTTAGAGCGGGGGGGTTTTGACGAGCAGTTCTTC.

The chain couples TRBV25-1 to TRBJ1-2, with 11 bases fitting TRBD1. The germline gives CDR1 MGHDK, CDR2 SYGVNS. V trimming: 5 bases; J trimming: 5 bases; junction bases outside the gene matches: 4. The CDR3 length is 14 residues. DNA for the CDR3: TGTGCCAGCAGTCAGGGACAGGGGGTTTATGGCTACACCTTC. Its translation: CASSQGQGVYGYTF.

Points on this clone: Other DNA sequences in this sample translate to the same CDR3. The chain carries TRBV11-2 and TRBJ2-1, with TRBD2 identical over 9 bases. Germline V lookup: CDR1 SGHAT, CDR2 FQNNGV. This CDR3 comprises 15 residues. V shed 3 bases and J 2 bases; nucleotides not matched to a gene: 2. The DNA of the CDR3 is TGTGCCAGCAGCTTGGCGGGGGGGCCCTACAATGAGCAGTTCTTC. Protein: CASSLAGGPYNEQFF.

CDR3 DNA sequence: TGTGCCTGGGGGTTTACAGGGGGAAATCAGCCCCAGCATTTT. As protein: CAWGFTGGNQPQHF. The chain couples TRBV30 to TRBJ1-5; 8 bases map to TRBD1. Germline V gene data show CDR1 as GTSNPN and CDR2 as SVGIG (reference sequence). With 5 bases clipped from V and 4 bases from J, the junction kept 7 bases outside the gene matches. The length of the CDR3 is 14 residues.

V usage is TRBV5-1 and J usage is TRBJ1-1; D is perhaps TRBD1 (5 bases). There are 15 residues in the CDR3. Trimming removed 7 bases from V and 1 base from J, with 17 bases in between. Germline CDR1 reads SGHRS; CDR2 reads YFSETQ. The CDR3 sequence is CASRQGSAPNTEAFF. As DNA, the CDR3 is TGCGCCAGCCGTCAGGGAAGCGCCCCGAACACTGAAGCTTTCTTT.

V is TRBV5-1 and J is TRBJ2-1; 12 nucleotides align to TRBD1. V trimming: 0 bases; J trimming: 6 bases; junction bases outside the gene matches: 7. This CDR3 is built from 17 residues. Per the germline V gene, CDR1 is SGHRS and CDR2 is YFSETQ. For the CDR3, the DNA is TGCGCCAGCAGCTTGGGATACGGGACAGGGGGCCGCAATGAGCAGTTCTTC. Protein: CASSLGYGTGGRNEQFF.

V gene TRBV18 combines with J gene TRBJ1-2; a possible D gene is TRBD1 (5 bases). Germline V gene lookup returns CDR1 KGHSH and CDR2 LQKENI. Trimming pared 5 bases from V and 6 bases from J, leaving 13 bases between. This CDR3 contains 13 residues. As DNA, the CDR3 is TGTGCCAGCTCAGCGGGACTTCGGGATGGCTACACCTTC. Translation: CASSAGLRDGYTF.